Sequencing of this TCR beta chain was carried out in a study of beta chain features in type 1 diabetes. CDR1 and CDR2 from the germline V gene are SGHAT and FQDESV (reference sequence). The CDR3 contains 15 residues. The V segment lost 0 bases and the J segment 6 bases; nucleotides outside the gene matches: 7. Notes on the study in general: Naive, central memory and Treg TCRB repertoires appeared more alike in patients than in healthy donors.

Expressed TCRB transcripts were sequenced after all isolated RNA was converted to cDNA. Clones were sequenced by immunoSEQ multiplex PCR, and TCRdb holds only the in-frame ones, with some missing. The sample shows 160,000 or so clones, 11% of them seen only once. As concerns this clone: Its antigen is unidentified.

This chain joins TRBV11-1 and TRBJ2-7; 8 nucleotides agree with TRBD2. The sequencing input was central memory CD4+ T cells from blood. This receptor was identified in a man between 18 and 29 years old in good health. The CDR3 region has the DNA TGTGCCAGCAGCTTAGCGGGACTAGGAGCTGGCGAGCAGTACTTC. It encodes CASSLAGLGAGEQYF.